This is a list of T cell receptor beta chains from one sample in a study of beta chain features in type 1 diabetes. Profiled with immunoSEQ multiplex PCR; TCRdb holds only in-frame clones, not every one. The sample shows some 150,000 clones, 8.5% to 14% of them seen only once. The sequencing sample was made of central memory CD4+ T cells from blood. The receptor source for this set is a man aged 18 to 29 in good health. CDR3s include the opening cysteine and the closing phenylalanine or tryptophan. Fields, in order: CDR3 length, clone size, D gene, J gene, V gene, CDR3 DNA, CDR3 protein. A D gene is named only where the DNA matches it firmly. A clone size is listed for some rows: how often the clone was seen (once, few, many), or a class if it is expanded.

17,few,TRBD2,TRBJ2-3,TRBV4-2,TGTGCCAGCAGCCAAGAGACTAGCGGGGGGCGGAGAGATACGCAGTATTTT,CASSQETSGGRRDTQYF
16,.,.,TRBJ2-6,TRBV19,TGTGCCAGTACCAAGGACAGCGTCTCTGGGGCCAACGTCCTGACTTTC,CASTKDSVSGANVLTF
15,.,TRBD1,TRBJ2-7,TRBV6-1,TGTGCCAGCAGTGAAAGTAGGACAGGGGGCTACGAGCAGTACTTC,CASSESRTGGYEQYF
15,.,TRBD1,TRBJ2-7,TRBV6-5,TGTGCCAGCAGTCCGGGACAGGGCCGCTCCTACGAGCAGTACTTC,CASSPGQGRSYEQYF
16,.,TRBD2,TRBJ2-5,TRBV28,TGTGCCAGCAGTTCACTAGCGGGGGGTTTCCAAGAGACCCAGTACTTC,CASSSLAGGFQETQYF
13,.,.,TRBJ1-3,TRBV14,TGTGCCAGCAGCCAATCCCTAGGAAACACCATATATTTT,CASSQSLGNTIYF
15,few,.,TRBJ2-2,TRBV5-1,TGCGCCAGCAGCTTGGTAGGGAAGGGCACCGGGGAGCTGTTTTTT,CASSLVGKGTGELFF
16,.,TRBD2,TRBJ2-3,TRBV4-3,TGCGCCAGCAGCCAAACCCCTAGCGGGGGGGCAGATACGCAGTATTTT,CASSQTPSGGADTQYF
16,.,.,TRBJ2-7,TRBV6-6,TGTGCCAGCAGTTCACCTGGCAGGGCGAGCTCCTACGAGCAGTACTTC,CASSSPGRASSYEQYF
10,.,.,TRBJ1-2,TRBV28,TGTGCCAGCAGTCCATCCGGCTACACCTTC,CASSPSGYTF
15,.,TRBD2,TRBJ2-1,TRBV15,TGTGCCACCAGGGCGGGAGTCCTTTCCTACAATGAGCAGTTCTTC,CATRAGVLSYNEQFF
14,.,TRBD1,TRBJ1-2,TRBV5-4,TGTGCCAGCAGCGACAGGGTCTCGGTGGGTGGCTACACCTTC,CASSDRVSVGGYTF
16,.,TRBD1,TRBJ1-5,TRBV18,TGTGCCAGCTCCGTGAGGCTGGACAGGGAAGGACAGCCCCAGCATTTT,CASSVRLDREGQPQHF
15,.,TRBD2,TRBJ2-1,TRBV9,TGTGCCAGCAGTCCGAGCGGGAGCTCCTACAATGAGCAGTTCTTC,CASSPSGSSYNEQFF
19,.,TRBD1,TRBJ2-4,TRBV7-2,TGTGCCAGCAGCTCGGCCGGGACAGGGAGTGATGTCGGCAAAAACATTCAGTACTTC,CASSSAGTGSDVGKNIQYF
13,.,TRBD2,TRBJ2-1,TRBV5-1,TGTGCCAGCAGCTCGACTAGCAACAATGAGCAGTTCTTC,CASSSTSNNEQFF
13,.,.,TRBJ2-1,TRBV19,TGTGCCAGTAGCCGAGGGAACGGAGCAGAGCAGTTCTTC,CASSRGNGAEQFF
14,.,.,TRBJ2-2,TRBV11-1,TGTGCCAGCAGCTTCAAGGCGAACACCGGGGAGCTGTTTTTT,CASSFKANTGELFF
16,few,TRBD1,TRBJ2-4,TRBV19,TGTGCCAGTAGTATCCACCGTACCGGGACAGTTGACATTCAGTACTTC,CASSIHRTGTVDIQYF
16,.,TRBD2,TRBJ2-3,TRBV7-2,TGTGCCAGCAGCCGGACTAGCGGGGGGCTCACAGATACGCAGTATTTT,CASSRTSGGLTDTQYF